The 29 T cell receptor beta chains given below trace back to one sample, sequenced in a study of CD4+ T cells in melanoma. The method was immunoSEQ multiplex PCR; TCRdb's version includes in-frame clones alone and lacks a portion of them. The data show 20,000 or so clones, over 75% seen once. These receptors all stem from a human donor with melanoma.

This chain links TRBV5-1 with TRBJ1-2; D gene uncertain. Trimming took 7 bases from V and 3 from J, leaving 22 bases between them. The CDR3 runs 16 residues. In germline, CDR1 is SGHRS, CDR2 YFSETQ. As DNA, the CDR3 is TGCGCCAGCCGTCCTCCCGCGACCGGGCAGGACTATGGCTACACCTTC. It yields the protein CASRPPATGQDYGYTF.

This clone was picked up a small number of times. The CDR3 loop reads CASSRSEAINEKLFF. The CDR3 nucleotides read TGTGCCAGCAGCCGATCGGAGGCCATAAATGAAAAACTGTTTTTT. This rearrangement joins TRBV5-4 to TRBJ1-4, with unresolved D. The germline CDR1 and CDR2 sequences are SGHNT and YYREEE (reference sequence). The CDR3 loop spans 15 amino acids. V was shortened by 4 bases and J by 5 bases, with 15 bases between the two germline ends.

V usage is TRBV19 and J usage is TRBJ1-2, with a weak D call TRBD1 (5 bases). CDR1 is LNHDA, CDR2 SQIVND, per germline (reference sequence). Trimming removed 7 bases from V and 3 bases from J, with 18 bases in between. This CDR3 spans 15 amino acids. Written as DNA, the CDR3 is TGTGCCAGTACGGAGGGGCACGATCGCTACTATGGCTACACCTTC. Translating gives CASTEGHDRYYGYTF.

The gene calls are TRBV5-1 and TRBJ2-1; 11 bases are a match to TRBD1. This CDR3 contains 15 residues. With 3 bases clipped from V and 6 bases from J, the junction kept 5 bases outside the gene matches. CDR1 is SGHRS and CDR2 is YFSETQ in the germline V gene. CDR3 sequence (DNA): TGCGCCAGCAGCTCGCAGGGACAGGGGGTCAATGAGCAGTTCTTC. Protein product: CASSSQGQGVNEQFF.

V is TRBV7-6 and J is TRBJ2-6; D call uncertain. V was clipped by 2 bases and J by 1 base, with 3 bases between them. CDR3 size: 14 residues. Per germline, CDR1 SGHVS and CDR2 FNYEAQ. CDR3 nucleotides: TGTGCCAGCAGCTTAATATCTGGGGCCAACGTCCTGACTTTC. This sequence encodes CASSLISGANVLTF. Full variable domain (rest looked up from reference TRBV7-6 and TRBJ2-6): GAGVSQSPRYKVTKRGQDVALRCDPISGHVSLYWYRQALGQGPEFLTYFNYEAQQDKSGLPNDRFSAERPEGSISTLTIQRTEQRDSAMYRCASSLISGANVLTFGAGSRLTVL.

The chain combines TRBV7-8 with TRBJ1-1; D might be TRBD1 (6 bases). Trimming shortened V by 5 bases and J by 11 bases, and 18 bases separated the two germline ends. The CDR3 is made up of 13 amino acids. Germline CDR1 is SGHVS and CDR2 is FQNEAQ. This chain's CDR3 is CASSLDRLSLAFF. CDR3 coding DNA: TGTGCCAGCAGCCTCGACAGGCTCTCTCTGGCTTTCTTT.

CDR3 nucleotides: TGTGCCAGTAGTAGTGTTGAGATTAGTACGCAGTATTTT. It translates to CASSSVEISTQYF. The genes are TRBV19 and TRBJ2-3; D call uncertain. Trimming took 4 bases from V and 8 from J, leaving 13 bases between them. Germline CDR1 and CDR2: LNHDA and SQIVND (reference sequence). This CDR3 is built from 13 residues. Combining the CDR3 with reference TRBV19 and TRBJ2-3 gives the whole variable domain DGGITQSPKYLFRKEGQNVTLSCEQNLNHDAMYWYRQDPGQGLRLIYYSQIVNDFQKGDIAEGYSVSREKKESFPLTVTSAQKNPTAFYLCASSSVEISTQYFGPGTRLTVL.

This clone has more than one count but fewer than ten. The V gene is TRBV7-9, the J gene TRBJ2-2; no clear D. Trimming took 4 bases from V and 0 from J, leaving 18 bases between them. Germline values: CDR1 SEHNR, CDR2 FQNEAQ (reference sequence). CDR3 length equals 18 residues. CDR3 sequence: CASSSSMKPPPNTGELFF. The CDR3 nucleotides are TGTGCCAGCAGCTCCTCGATGAAACCGCCACCGAACACCGGGGAGCTGTTTTTT.

The CDR3 region is CASSYRAGYTEAFF. The CDR3 bases are TGTGCCAGCAGTTACAGGGCCGGTTACACTGAAGCTTTCTTT. J is TRBJ1-1 and V is TRBV7-2; possibly TRBD1 for D (6 bases). From germline, CDR1 is SGHTA and CDR2 FQGNSA. V gave up 6 bases and J gave up 3 bases, with 14 bases separating them. The CDR3 contains 14 residues.

The chain employs TRBV5-1 and TRBJ2-5, with a possible D match to TRBD1 (6 bases). Near its end, the DNA agrees better with TRBJ2-7, so the J call may be wrong. Germline V gene data show CDR1 as SGHRS and CDR2 as YFSETQ. The CDR3 is 17 residues long. CDR3: CASSAGVSAGVSYEQYF. The DNA of the CDR3 is TGCGCCAGCAGCGCCGGGGTCAGCGCAGGGGTAAGCTACGAGCAGTACTTC.

The chain is built from TRBV18 and TRBJ1-5; D not resolved. The germline gives CDR1 KGHSH, CDR2 LQKENI. The CDR3 runs 15 residues. V shed 2 bases and J shed 3 bases, with 11 bases lying between them. CDR3 region: CASSPSGGFNQPQHF. As DNA, the CDR3 is TGTGCCAGCTCACCAAGTGGAGGGTTCAATCAGCCCCAGCATTTT. Based on the CDR3 plus reference TRBV18 and TRBJ1-5, the full variable domain is NAGVMQNPRHLVRRRGQEARLRCSPMKGHSHVYWYRQLPEEGLKFMVYLQKENIIDESGMPKERFSAEFPKEGPSILRIQQVVRGDSAAYFCASSPSGGFNQPQHFGDGTRLSIL.

The CDR3 region has the DNA TGTGCCAGCTCACCCAAAGACAGGGACGGACACGAGCAGTACTTC. This sequence encodes CASSPKDRDGHEQYF. V and J are TRBV18 and TRBJ2-7; TRBD1 aligns across 7 bases. The germline V gene encodes CDR1 KGHSH and CDR2 LQKENI. The length of the CDR3 is 15 residues. V lost 3 bases to trimming and J lost 5 bases; unmatched junction nucleotides: 10.

The V gene is TRBV10-2, the J gene TRBJ2-7, with 7 nucleotides matching TRBD1. CDR3 length: 13 residues. V was clipped by 5 bases and J by 2 bases; unmatched bases: 3. Germline V lookup: CDR1 WSHSY, CDR2 SAAADI. The chain's CDR3 is CASSRDRAYEQYF. The DNA of the CDR3 is TGCGCCAGCAGTCGGGACAGAGCCTACGAGCAGTACTTC.

The chain recombines TRBV4-2 with TRBJ2-7, with TRBD2 matching 8 bases. Per germline, CDR1 LGHNA and CDR2 YNFKEQ. V lost 4 bases to trimming and J lost 1 base; unmatched junction nucleotides: 6. The CDR3 is made up of 15 amino acids. The CDR3 coding sequence is TGTGCCAGCAGCCTCACTAGCGGACAATCCTACGAGCAGTACTTC. Translation gives CASSLTSGQSYEQYF.

This chain uses TRBV18 with TRBJ2-5; 12 bases match TRBD2. J gave up 3 bases and V 2 bases, and 10 bases lay outside the gene matches. Germline lookup yields CDR1 KGHSH and CDR2 LQKENI. This CDR3 comprises 18 residues. This CDR3 reads CASSPTGLAGSGEETQYF. Here the CDR3 DNA reads TGTGCCAGCTCACCAACGGGACTAGCGGGCTCCGGGGAAGAGACCCAGTACTTC.

The V call is TRBV5-6, the J call TRBJ1-2, with D tentatively TRBD1 (5 bases). Germline-derived CDR1 and CDR2 are SGHDT and YYEEEE. V gave up 1 base and J gave up 4 bases, with 11 bases separating them. The CDR3 extends over 14 amino acids. The CDR3 DNA reads as TGTGCCAGCAGCTTGACAGGAATAATCTATGGCTACACCTTC. Translating it yields CASSLTGIIYGYTF.

The chain carries TRBV6-5 and TRBJ2-7, with D perhaps being TRBD1 or TRBD2 (5 bases each). The germline V gene encodes CDR1 MNHEY and CDR2 SVGAGI. This CDR3 spans 13 amino acids. Trimming shortened V by 5 bases and J by 3 bases, and 11 bases separated the two germline ends. CDR3 protein: CASSRDRNYEQYF. CDR3 sequence (DNA): TGTGCCAGCAGTCGGGACCGCAACTACGAGCAGTACTTC.

The rearrangement uses TRBV6-5 and TRBJ2-5, with no clear D. V was pared by 6 bases and J by 1 base, with 12 bases between. Germline assignment: CDR1 MNHEY and CDR2 SVGAGI. This CDR3 comprises 14 residues. The CDR3 here is CASSDAPVQETQYF. CDR3 bases: TGTGCCAGCAGCGACGCCCCTGTCCAAGAGACCCAGTACTTC.

The chain joins TRBV21-1 to TRBJ1-2. TRBV21-1 is a known pseudogene. The CDR3 runs to 13 residues. CDR3 sequence (DNA): TGTGCCAGCAGCAAAGGAGCGGGTTTTCGCTACACCTTC. Amino acid sequence: CASSKGAGFRYTF.

The rearrangement uses TRBV19 and TRBJ2-7, with TRBD1 matching 9 bases. The CDR3 is 16 amino acids. Trimming removed 5 bases from V and 1 base from J; junction bases left unmatched: 9. The germline V gene encodes CDR1 LNHDA and CDR2 SQIVND (reference sequence). Written as DNA, the CDR3 is TGTGCCAGTAGTCCCCGGACAGGGGAAGGGTCCTACGAGCAGTACTTC. This gives the protein CASSPRTGEGSYEQYF.

CDR3 bases: TGCCCTCATGGGGGGGGACGTGGAAACACCATATATTTT. This translates into CPHGGGRGNTIYF. This chain connects TRBV7-5 to TRBJ1-3. TRBV7-5 constitutes a pseudogene. This CDR3 has 13 residues.

This chain uses TRBV20-1 with TRBJ1-3; D not resolved. V dropped 4 bases and J dropped 4 bases, with 5 bases sitting between them. This CDR3 is built from 11 residues. Germline-derived CDR1 and CDR2 are DFQATT and SNEGSKA (reference sequence). The CDR3 bases are TGCAGTGCTATAGGCGGAAACACCATATATTTT. This encodes CSAIGGNTIYF.

This clone has only a few counts. This chain uses TRBV6-1 with TRBJ2-3; the D gene is possibly TRBD2 (5 bases). Looked up from germline, CDR1 is MNHNS and CDR2 is SASEGT. V dropped 1 base and J dropped 1 base, with 12 bases sitting between them. There are 16 residues in the CDR3. CDR3 DNA: TGTGCCAGCAGTGAAGGCGGGTCGCTGGGCACAGATACGCAGTATTTT. As protein: CASSEGGSLGTDTQYF.

The V gene is TRBV6-6, the J gene TRBJ1-5; D is perhaps TRBD1 (5 bases). The CDR3 is 14 residues long. Trimming stripped 3 bases from V and 5 bases from J, with 11 bases between. CDR1 MNHNY and CDR2 SVGAGI come from the germline V gene (reference sequence). The CDR3 nucleotides read TGTGCCAGCAGTTATAGAAGGGGAGATCAGCCCCAGCATTTT. The encoded protein is CASSYRRGDQPQHF.

The sample holds a few counts of this clone. This rearrangement joins TRBV5-1 to TRBJ2-3; D tentatively reads TRBD1 or TRBD2 (7 bases each). This CDR3 comprises 16 residues. Germline CDR1 is SGHRS and CDR2 is YFSETQ. The germline V and J ends were trimmed by 5 bases and 6 bases, with 22 bases remaining between them. CDR3: CASRRGQGDRTDTQYF. Here the CDR3 DNA reads TGCGCCAGCAGGCGGGGGCAGGGGGATCGAACGGATACGCAGTATTTT.

The rearrangement links TRBV27 to TRBJ1-2, with TRBD1 matching over 11 bases. With V trimmed by 6 bases and J by 8 bases, 5 bases remained unmatched. CDR1 and CDR2 (germline): MNHEY, SMNVEV (reference sequence). This CDR3 has 13 amino acids. CDR3 amino acids: CASSGQGARGYTF. The CDR3, as DNA: TGTGCCAGCAGCGGACAGGGGGCGCGAGGCTACACCTTC.

This chain links TRBV6-5 with TRBJ1-2; D unresolved. CDR1 and CDR2 (germline): MNHEY, SVGAGI. The CDR3 spans 15 residues. V lost 0 bases and J 5 bases, leaving 13 bases between the germline ends. CDR3 protein: CASSYSRGQVYGYTF. CDR3 in DNA: TGTGCCAGCAGTTACTCGAGAGGGCAGGTGTATGGCTACACCTTC.

CDR3 DNA sequence: TGCGCCAGCAGCGGGGCGGGTAGAGGGAGTTATGAGCAGTTCTTC. Amino acids: CASSGAGRGSYEQFF. The genes are TRBV5-1 and TRBJ2-1, with D tentatively TRBD1 or TRBD2 (5 bases each). Germline-derived CDR1 and CDR2 are SGHRS and YFSETQ. Trimming took 4 bases from V and 8 from J, leaving 19 bases between them. This CDR3 has 15 amino acids.

This chain uses TRBV11-2 with TRBJ1-1; TRBD1 aligns across 7 bases. Germline CDR1 is SGHAT and CDR2 is FQNNGV. The CDR3 runs to 14 residues. With 5 bases clipped from V and 11 bases from J, the junction kept 14 bases outside the gene matches. CDR3 DNA: TGTGCCAGCAGCCCAATAGGACAGGCTCGAGCGGCTTTCTTT. As protein: CASSPIGQARAAFF.